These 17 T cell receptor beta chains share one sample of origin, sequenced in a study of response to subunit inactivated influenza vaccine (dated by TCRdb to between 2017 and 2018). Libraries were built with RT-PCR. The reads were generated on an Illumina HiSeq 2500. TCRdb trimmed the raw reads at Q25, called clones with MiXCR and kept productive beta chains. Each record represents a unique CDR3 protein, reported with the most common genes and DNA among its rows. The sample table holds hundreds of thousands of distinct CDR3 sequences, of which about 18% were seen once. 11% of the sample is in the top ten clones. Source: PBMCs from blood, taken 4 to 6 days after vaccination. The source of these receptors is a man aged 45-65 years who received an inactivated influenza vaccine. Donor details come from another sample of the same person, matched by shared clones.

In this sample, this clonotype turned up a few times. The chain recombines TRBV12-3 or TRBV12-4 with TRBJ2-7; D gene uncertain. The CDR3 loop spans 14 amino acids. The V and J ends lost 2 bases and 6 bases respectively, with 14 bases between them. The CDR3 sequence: CASSLRVISLEQYF. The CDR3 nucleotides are TGTGCCAGCAGTTTACGGGTTATCTCACTCGAGCAGTACTTC.

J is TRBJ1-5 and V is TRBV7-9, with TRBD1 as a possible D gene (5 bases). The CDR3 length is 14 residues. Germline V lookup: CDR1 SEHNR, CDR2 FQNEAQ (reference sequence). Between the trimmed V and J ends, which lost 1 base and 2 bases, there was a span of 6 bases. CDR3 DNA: TGTGCCAGCAGCTTAGAGACAGGCAATCAGCCCCAGCATTTT. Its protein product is CASSLETGNQPQHF.

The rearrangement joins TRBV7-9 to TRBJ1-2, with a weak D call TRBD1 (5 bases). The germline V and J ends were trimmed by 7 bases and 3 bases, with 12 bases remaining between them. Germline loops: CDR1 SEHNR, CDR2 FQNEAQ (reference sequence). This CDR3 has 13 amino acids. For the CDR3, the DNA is TGTGCCAGCATCTCTCCGGGACACTATGGCTACACCTTC. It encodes CASISPGHYGYTF.

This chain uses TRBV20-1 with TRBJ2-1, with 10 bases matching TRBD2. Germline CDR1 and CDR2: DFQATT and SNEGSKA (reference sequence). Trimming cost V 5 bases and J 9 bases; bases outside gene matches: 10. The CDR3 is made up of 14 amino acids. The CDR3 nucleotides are TGCAGTGCTCCCTCTAGCGGGAGCCGGGGTGAGCAGTTCTTC. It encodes CSAPSSGSRGEQFF.

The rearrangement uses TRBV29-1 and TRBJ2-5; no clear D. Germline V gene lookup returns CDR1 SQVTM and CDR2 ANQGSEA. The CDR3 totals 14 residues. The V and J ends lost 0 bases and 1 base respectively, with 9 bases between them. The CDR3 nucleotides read TGCAGCGTTGAAGACATCGAGGTCCAAGAGACCCAGTACTTC. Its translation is CSVEDIEVQETQYF.

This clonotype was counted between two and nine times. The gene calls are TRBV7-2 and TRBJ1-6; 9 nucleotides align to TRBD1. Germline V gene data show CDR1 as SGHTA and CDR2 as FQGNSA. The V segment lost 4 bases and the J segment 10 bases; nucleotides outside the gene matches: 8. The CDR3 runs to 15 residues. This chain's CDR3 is CASSYPGQGNSPLHF. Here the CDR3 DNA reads TGTGCCAGCAGCTACCCGGGACAGGGAAACTCACCCCTCCACTTT. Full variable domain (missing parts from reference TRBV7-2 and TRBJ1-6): GAGVSQSPSNKVTEKGKDVELRCDPISGHTALYWYRQSLGQGLEFLIYFQGNSAPDKSGLPSDRFSAERTGGSVSTLTIQRTQQEDSAVYLCASSYPGQGNSPLHFGNGTRLTVT.

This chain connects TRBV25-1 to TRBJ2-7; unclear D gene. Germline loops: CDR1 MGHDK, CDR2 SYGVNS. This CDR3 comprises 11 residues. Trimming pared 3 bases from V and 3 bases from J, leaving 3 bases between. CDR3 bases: TGTGCCAGCAGTGACTTCTACGAGCAGTACTTC. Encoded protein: CASSDFYEQYF.

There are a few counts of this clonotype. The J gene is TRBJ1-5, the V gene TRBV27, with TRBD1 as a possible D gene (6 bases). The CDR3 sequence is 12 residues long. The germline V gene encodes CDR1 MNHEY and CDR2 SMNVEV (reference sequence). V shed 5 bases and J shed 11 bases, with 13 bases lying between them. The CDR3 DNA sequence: TGTGCCAGCAGTCAACAGGGCCGGGCCCAGCATTTT. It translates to CASSQQGRAQHF.

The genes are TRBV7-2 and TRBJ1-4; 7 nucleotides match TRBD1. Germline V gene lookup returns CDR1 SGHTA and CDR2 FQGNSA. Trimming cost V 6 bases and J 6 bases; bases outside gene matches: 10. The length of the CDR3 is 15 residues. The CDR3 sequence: CASRPTGYYDEKLFF. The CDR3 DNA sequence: TGTGCCAGCAGGCCGACAGGGTACTATGATGAAAAACTGTTTTTT.

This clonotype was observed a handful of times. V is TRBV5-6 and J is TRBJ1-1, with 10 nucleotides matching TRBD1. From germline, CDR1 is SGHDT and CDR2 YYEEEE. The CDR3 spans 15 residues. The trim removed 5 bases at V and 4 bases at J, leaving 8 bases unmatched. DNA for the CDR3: TGTGCCAGCAGTGGGACAGGGGCTAAGAGCACTGAAGCTTTCTTT. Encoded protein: CASSGTGAKSTEAFF.

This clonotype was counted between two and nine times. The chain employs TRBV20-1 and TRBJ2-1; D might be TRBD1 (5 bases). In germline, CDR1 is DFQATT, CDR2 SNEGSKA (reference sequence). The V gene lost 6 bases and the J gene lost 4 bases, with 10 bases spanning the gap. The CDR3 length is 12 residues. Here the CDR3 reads CSALGQYNEQFF. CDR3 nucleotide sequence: TGCAGTGCGCTTGGACAATACAATGAGCAGTTCTTC.

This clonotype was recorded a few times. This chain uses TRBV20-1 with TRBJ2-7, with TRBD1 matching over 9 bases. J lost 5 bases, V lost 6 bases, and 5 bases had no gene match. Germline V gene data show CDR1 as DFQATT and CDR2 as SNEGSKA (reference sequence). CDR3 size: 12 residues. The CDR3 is CSAKTGGDEQYF. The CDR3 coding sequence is TGCAGTGCCAAGACAGGGGGAGACGAGCAGTACTTC.

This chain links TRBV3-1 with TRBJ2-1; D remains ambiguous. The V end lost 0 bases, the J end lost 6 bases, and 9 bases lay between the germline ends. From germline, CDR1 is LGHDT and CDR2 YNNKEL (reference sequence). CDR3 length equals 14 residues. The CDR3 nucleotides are TGTGCCAGCAGCCAAGAAAACCATCCCAATGAGCAGTTCTTC. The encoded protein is CASSQENHPNEQFF.

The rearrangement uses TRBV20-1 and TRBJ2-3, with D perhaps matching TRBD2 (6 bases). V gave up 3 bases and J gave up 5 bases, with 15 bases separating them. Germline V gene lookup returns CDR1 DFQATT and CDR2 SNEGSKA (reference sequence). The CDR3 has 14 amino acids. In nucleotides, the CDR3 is TGCAGTGCTAGTGACTTTAGCGGTAAAGATACGCAGTATTTT. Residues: CSASDFSGKDTQYF.

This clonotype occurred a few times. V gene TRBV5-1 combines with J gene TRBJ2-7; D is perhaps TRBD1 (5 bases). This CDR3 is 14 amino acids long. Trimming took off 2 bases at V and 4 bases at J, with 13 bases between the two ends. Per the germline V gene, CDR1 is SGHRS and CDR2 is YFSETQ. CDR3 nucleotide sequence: TGCGCCAGCAGCTTCCTGTGGGGCACATACGAGCAGTACTTC. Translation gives CASSFLWGTYEQYF.

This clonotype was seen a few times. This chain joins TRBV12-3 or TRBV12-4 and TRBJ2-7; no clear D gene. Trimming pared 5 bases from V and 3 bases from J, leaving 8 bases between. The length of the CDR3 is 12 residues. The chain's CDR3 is CASSKDHYEQYF. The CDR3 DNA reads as TGTGCCAGCAGTAAGGACCACTACGAGCAGTACTTC.

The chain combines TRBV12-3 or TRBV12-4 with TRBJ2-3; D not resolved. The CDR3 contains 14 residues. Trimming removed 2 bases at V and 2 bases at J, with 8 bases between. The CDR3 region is CASSLITDTDTQYF. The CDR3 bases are TGTGCCAGCAGTTTAATCACAGACACAGATACGCAGTATTTT.